The clone carrying this TCR beta chain was recorded once. Authors' data handling: Reference gene primer amplification gave nucleated cell count estimates. The data were produced by immunoSEQ multiplex PCR, yet TCRdb's version contains in-frame clones alone and is incomplete. That table is the source of V, J and clone size, and D and trimming were worked out from the DNA. The sample carries 100,000 or so clones, about 80% recorded once. The data stem from a study of blood T cell repertoires in COVID-19. On the study more broadly: Material from acute and convalescent COVID-19 was sourced from the United States, Italy and Spain. T cells, B-cell-depleted T cells, or PBMCs provided the cDNA or gDNA that served as material.

The CDR3 length is 14 residues. The V gene's germline CDR1 is PRHDT and CDR2 FYEKMQ (reference sequence). With 5 bases clipped from V and 7 bases from J, the junction kept 9 bases outside the gene matches. The sample taken for sequencing was peripheral blood. The rearrangement links TRBV13 to TRBJ1-1; TRBD1 agrees at 8 bases. The receptor's source is a man at least 80 years old with acute or convalescent COVID-19. The DNA of the CDR3 is TGTGCCAGCAGCCACGGACAGGGAGTAGGTGAAGCTTTCTTT. This sequence encodes CASSHGQGVGEAFF.